A single sample gave rise to the 17 T cell receptor beta chains below, sequenced in a study of CD8 T cells in ankylosing spondylitis. Points from the study as a whole: A TCR beta motif made of eight highly homologous variants seemed typical of ankylosing spondylitis blood.

Their recognized antigens are unknown. MiXCR was run by TCRdb on the 5' RACE reads, yielding one entry per CDR3 protein. Of some 840,000 distinct CDR3 sequences in the sample, roughly 12% were seen once. Sequenced sample: blood, either unsorted or a sorted T cell fraction (not recorded which). These receptors all stem from a male donor with ankylosing spondylitis.

V gene TRBV6-2 or TRBV6-3 combines with J gene TRBJ2-7; the D call may be TRBD1 or TRBD2 (5 bases each). V was clipped by 5 bases and J by 2 bases, with 16 bases between them. Germline V gives CDR1 MNHEY, CDR2 SVGEGT. The CDR3 runs 15 residues. The CDR3 sequence: CASSVPRGNPYEQYF. CDR3 nucleotides: TGTGCCAGCAGTGTACCGAGGGGCAACCCCTACGAGCAGTACTTC.

There are a few counts of this clonotype. The chain uses TRBV4-2 and TRBJ2-3, with 10 bases aligning to TRBD2. The germline V gene has CDR1 LGHNA and CDR2 YNFKEQ. This CDR3 is 18 amino acids long. The V segment lost 3 bases and the J segment 2 bases; nucleotides outside the gene matches: 11. The CDR3 reads CASSHPPGTSAYTDTQYF. The DNA of the CDR3 is TGTGCCAGCAGCCACCCTCCCGGGACTAGCGCCTACACAGATACGCAGTATTTT.

This clonotype has a handful of counts. The gene calls are TRBV5-1 and TRBJ1-4, with D unclear. V was pared by 0 bases and J by 4 bases, with 10 bases between. From germline, CDR1 is SGHRS and CDR2 YFSETQ. The CDR3 is made up of 15 amino acids. The CDR3: CASSLAAGFNEKLFF. The DNA for the CDR3 is TGCGCCAGCAGCTTGGCGGCGGGGTTTAATGAAAAACTGTTTTTT.

The chain combines TRBV20-1 with TRBJ2-7, with D uncertain. The CDR3 consists of 12 residues. The V and J ends lost 2 bases and 3 bases respectively, with 8 bases between them. Germline assignment: CDR1 DFQATT and CDR2 SNEGSKA (reference sequence). In DNA, the CDR3 is TGCAGTGCTAGAATCGAGATCTACGAGCAGTACTTC. It specifies CSARIEIYEQYF.

This chain links TRBV7-3 with TRBJ2-7; the match to TRBD1 covers 10 bases. With 5 bases clipped from V and 4 bases from J, the junction kept 8 bases outside the gene matches. The CDR3 length is 15 residues. Germline CDR1 SGHTA, CDR2 FQGTGA. The CDR3 DNA sequence: TGTGCCAGCAGCCAAGACAGGGGGCCCGGATACGAGCAGTACTTC. Translating it yields CASSQDRGPGYEQYF.

The chain recombines TRBV6-1 with TRBJ2-7, with 7 bases lining up with TRBD1. The CDR3 sequence is 14 residues long. Per the germline V gene, CDR1 is MNHNS and CDR2 is SASEGT. V lost 6 bases to trimming and J lost 2 bases; unmatched junction nucleotides: 7. Written as DNA, the CDR3 is TGTGCCAGCAGAGCATCCGGGACAGCCTACGAGCAGTACTTC. This codes for CASRASGTAYEQYF.

There are a few counts of this clonotype. This chain links TRBV9 with TRBJ2-1; 9 bases agree with TRBD2. The CDR3 consists of 15 residues. Germline loops: CDR1 SGDLS, CDR2 YYNGEE. V lost 0 bases, J lost 7 bases, and 5 bases stayed unmatched. The DNA of the CDR3 is TGTGCCAGCAGCGTAGCACTAGCGGGTAAGAATGAGCAGTTCTTC. This sequence encodes CASSVALAGKNEQFF.

The V and J genes are TRBV5-6 and TRBJ2-3; the D gene is possibly TRBD2 (5 bases). The CDR3 sequence is 14 residues long. V was shortened by 1 base and J by 4 bases, with 10 bases between the two germline ends. Germline V gene data show CDR1 as SGHDT and CDR2 as YYEEEE. DNA for the CDR3: TGTGCCAGCAGCTTGCCCCCCGGGGCAGATACGCAGTATTTT. This codes for CASSLPPGADTQYF.

This clonotype was found many times. The chain has TRBV20-1 and TRBJ1-4; possible D gene TRBD1, 5 bases. V was clipped by 1 base and J by 6 bases, with 9 bases between them. Germline V gene lookup returns CDR1 DFQATT and CDR2 SNEGSKA (reference sequence). The CDR3 has 13 amino acids. The CDR3 sequence is CSARGGVYEKLFF. The CDR3 DNA follows: TGCAGTGCTAGAGGAGGGGTATATGAAAAACTGTTTTTT.

The rearrangement uses TRBV5-1 and TRBJ2-1; the match to TRBD1 covers 10 bases. The CDR3 covers 13 residues. Germline V lookup: CDR1 SGHRS, CDR2 YFSETQ. V lost 4 bases, J lost 15 bases, and 10 bases stayed unmatched. The CDR3 spells CASSLAGTGDRFF. The CDR3 DNA is TGCGCCAGCAGCCTTGCCGGGACAGGGGATAGGTTCTTC.

The chain recombines TRBV12-3 or TRBV12-4 with TRBJ1-1; unclear D gene. This CDR3 contains 14 residues. Trimming removed 3 bases from V and 1 base from J, with 9 bases in between. DNA of the CDR3: TGTGCCAGCAGTTTCGGTCTGCAGAACACTGAAGCTTTCTTT. Translation: CASSFGLQNTEAFF.

This chain joins TRBV21-1 and TRBJ1-1; whether TRBD1, the table's D call, matches the DNA was not checked. TRBV21-1 is listed as a pseudogene. CDR3 length equals 16 residues. CDR3 loop: CASSRFRQLGNTEAFF. Here the CDR3 DNA reads TGTGCCAGCAGCAGATTTCGACAGTTAGGGAACACTGAAGCTTTCTTT.

Only a few counts were recorded for this clonotype. CDR3 amino acids: CSVEVVTSGFYEQYF. CDR3 coding DNA: TGCAGCGTTGAAGTGGTCACTAGCGGATTTTACGAGCAGTACTTC. This chain joins TRBV29-1 and TRBJ2-7, with 8 positions matching TRBD2. CDR3 length: 15 residues. The trim removed 1 base at V and 4 bases at J, leaving 9 bases unmatched. Per germline, CDR1 SQVTM and CDR2 ANQGSEA.

Of note for this clonotype: An end of the junction does not agree with germline; a read error may underlie this. J is TRBJ1-3 and V is TRBV5-1; D possibly corresponds to TRBD1 (5 bases). The germline gives CDR1 SGHRS, CDR2 YFSETQ. The CDR3 runs to 15 residues. CDR3 region: CASSPGLHSGTTIYF. CDR3 bases: TGCGCCAGCAGCCCGGGACTACACTCTGGAACCACCATATATTTT.

This clonotype was counted ten times or more. This rearrangement joins TRBV20-1 to TRBJ2-1, with a possible D match to TRBD1 (6 bases). This CDR3 is built from 12 residues. Trimming stripped 3 bases from V and 4 bases from J, with 7 bases between. From germline, CDR1 is DFQATT and CDR2 SNEGSKA (reference sequence). CDR3 region: CSARGAYNEQFF. In nucleotides, the CDR3 is TGCAGTGCTAGGGGGGCGTACAATGAGCAGTTCTTC.

CDR3 bases: TGTGCCAGCAGTGTACCAGGGACCGGTGAAGCTTTCTTT. Translated: CASSVPGTGEAFF. This sequence joins TRBV6-6 and TRBJ1-1, with D perhaps TRBD1 (5 bases). The germline V gene encodes CDR1 MNHNY and CDR2 SVGAGI (reference sequence). The V and J ends lost 5 bases and 7 bases respectively, with 14 bases between them. The length of the CDR3 is 13 residues.

This clonotype has more than one count but fewer than ten. The V gene is TRBV12-3 or TRBV12-4, the J gene TRBJ1-1, with D tentatively TRBD1 (6 bases). Between the trimmed V and J ends, which lost 0 bases and 6 bases, there was a span of 14 bases. The CDR3 has 15 residues. CDR3 amino acids: CASSLARGARAEAFF. Here the CDR3 DNA reads TGTGCCAGCAGTTTAGCCCGGGGGGCTCGTGCTGAAGCTTTCTTT.